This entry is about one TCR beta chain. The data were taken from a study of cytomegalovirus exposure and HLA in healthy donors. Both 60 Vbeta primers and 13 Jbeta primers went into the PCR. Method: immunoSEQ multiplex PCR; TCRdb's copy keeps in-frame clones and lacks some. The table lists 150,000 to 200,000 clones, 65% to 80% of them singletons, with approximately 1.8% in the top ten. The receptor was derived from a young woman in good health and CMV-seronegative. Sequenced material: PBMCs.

The CDR3 region is CASSLTGGAEKLFF. The CDR3 nucleotides read TGTGCCAGCAGCTTAACAGGGGGCGCGGAAAAACTGTTTTTT. The rearrangement joins TRBV5-5 to TRBJ1-4; TRBD1 matches at 9 bases. CDR1 SGHKS and CDR2 YYEKEE come from the germline V gene (reference sequence). The junction had 4 bases not matched to a gene; V was cut back by 2 bases and J by 8 bases. CDR3 length equals 14 residues.